The 24 T cell receptor beta chains in this list originate from one sample, sequenced in a study of blood T cell repertoires in COVID-19. TCRdb's copy holds only in-frame clones and misses some; the assay was immunoSEQ multiplex PCR. The sample has 200,000 to 250,000 clones; 82% are singletons. The specimen was peripheral blood. These receptors were obtained from a woman older than 75 with acute or convalescent COVID-19.

V gene TRBV11-2 combines with J gene TRBJ2-3; TRBD2 agrees at 15 bases. This CDR3 region has 18 residues. The V and J ends lost 0 bases and 2 bases, in that order; junction bases with no gene match: 3. CDR1 and CDR2 from the germline V gene are SGHAT and FQNNGV. CDR3 sequence (DNA): TGTGCCAGCAGCTTAGACGGGACTAGCGGGGGGCCCACAGATACGCAGTATTTT. It translates to CASSLDGTSGGPTDTQYF.

On this clone: Other DNA sequences in this specimen translate into the identical CDR3. The V and J genes are TRBV11-3 and TRBJ1-1; D not certain. This CDR3 has 13 amino acids. The V and J ends lost 4 bases and 2 bases respectively, with 8 bases between them. The germline CDR1 and CDR2 sequences are SGHNT and YENEEA. The CDR3 nucleotides are TGTGCCAGCAGCTCTGAGGGTAACACTGAAGCTTTCTTT. This encodes CASSSEGNTEAFF.

The rearrangement joins TRBV3-1 (or the pseudogene TRBV3-2) to TRBJ1-1; no definite D call. Germline V lookup: CDR1 LGHDT, CDR2 YNNKEL (reference sequence). V was clipped by 4 bases and J by 6 bases, with 9 bases between them. CDR3 length: 12 residues. CDR3 DNA: TGTGCCAGCAGCCGTCACGGGGCTGAAGCTTTCTTT. It encodes CASSRHGAEAFF.

The count of this clone is one. The chain joins TRBV15 to TRBJ1-5, with a weak D call TRBD1 (5 bases). CDR3 length: 16 amino acids. Trimming removed 3 bases from V and 2 bases from J, with 14 bases in between. CDR1 is LNHNV and CDR2 is YYDKDF in the germline V gene (reference sequence). The CDR3: CATSSDRIFGNQPQHF. The CDR3 region has the DNA TGTGCCACCAGCAGTGACAGAATTTTCGGCAATCAGCCCCAGCATTTT.

This chain links TRBV27 with TRBJ2-7; the match to TRBD1 covers 12 bases. The length of the CDR3 is 16 residues. In germline, CDR1 is MNHEY, CDR2 SMNVEV (reference sequence). After removal of 6 bases from V and 7 bases from J, the junction contained 13 bases not matched to a gene. The DNA for the CDR3 is TGTGCCAGCAGCTTACCCCCGGGACAGGGGGCGGGAGAGCAGTACTTC. It is translated as CASSLPPGQGAGEQYF.

The CDR3 spells CAISRGLDTEAFF. The CDR3 DNA reads as TGTGCCATCTCCAGGGGGCTGGACACTGAAGCTTTCTTT. The chain carries TRBV7-9 and TRBJ1-1, with 8 bases aligning to TRBD1. The CDR3 loop spans 13 amino acids. J lost 3 bases, V lost 10 bases, and 7 bases had no gene match. CDR1 and CDR2 from the germline V gene are SEHNR and FQNEAQ (reference sequence).

The V and J genes are TRBV6-2 or TRBV6-3 and TRBJ1-4; TRBD1 aligns across 9 bases. Germline V gives CDR1 MNHEY, CDR2 SVGEGT. The J segment lost 3 bases and the V segment lost 6 bases, leaving 5 bases of the junction unmatched. The CDR3 consists of 15 residues. CDR3: CASSRDRASNEKLFF. The CDR3 DNA follows: TGTGCCAGCAGCCGGGACAGGGCGTCTAATGAAAAACTGTTTTTT.

V gene TRBV19 combines with J gene TRBJ1-4; D is ambiguous. Per germline, CDR1 LNHDA and CDR2 SQIVND (reference sequence). Trimming cost V 1 base and J 8 bases, with 14 bases left between them. The CDR3 has 15 amino acids. CDR3 sequence: CASSIVAGRFEKLFF. DNA for the CDR3: TGTGCCAGTAGTATAGTGGCAGGCCGTTTCGAAAAACTGTTTTTT. Filled out from reference TRBV19 and TRBJ1-4, the complete variable domain reads DGGITQSPKYLFRKEGQNVTLSCEQNLNHDAMYWYRQDPGQGLRLIYYSQIVNDFQKGDIAEGYSVSREKKESFPLTVTSAQKNPTAFYLCASSIVAGRFEKLFFGSGTQLSVL.

The V and J genes are TRBV30 and TRBJ2-7, with 7 bases fitting TRBD2. Germline V gene lookup returns CDR1 GTSNPN and CDR2 SVGIG (reference sequence). The CDR3 loop spans 14 amino acids. With 5 bases clipped from V and 5 bases from J, the junction kept 12 bases outside the gene matches. CDR3 amino acids: CAWESGGRVNEQYF. CDR3 sequence (DNA): TGTGCCTGGGAATCGGGTGGGAGGGTCAACGAGCAGTACTTC. The whole variable domain, remainder taken from reference TRBV30 and TRBJ2-7, is SQTIHQWPATLVQPVGSPLSLECTVEGTSNPNLYWYRQAAGRGLQLLFYSVGIGQISSEVPQNLSASRPQDRQFILSSKKLLLSDSGFYLCAWESGGRVNEQYFGPGTRLTVT.

Here the CDR3 DNA reads TGTGCCAGCACGCGCCCCTCTGGAAACACCATATATTTT. This sequence encodes CASTRPSGNTIYF. This chain uses TRBV6-5 with TRBJ1-3, with D hard to call. The CDR3 has 13 amino acids. In germline, CDR1 is MNHEY, CDR2 SVGAGI. With 7 bases removed from V and 0 bases from J, the gap between germline ends came to 7 bases.

The chain employs TRBV30 and TRBJ2-5; D possibly corresponds to TRBD2 (5 bases). The V end was cut by 3 bases, the J end by 0 bases, with 14 bases between. The CDR3 is made up of 15 amino acids. Per the germline V gene, CDR1 is GTSNPN and CDR2 is SVGIG (reference sequence). The CDR3 reads CAWRTSFLYQETQYF. For the CDR3, the DNA is TGTGCCTGGAGAACTAGTTTCTTGTACCAAGAGACCCAGTACTTC.

This clone was seen just once. This chain uses TRBV5-4 with TRBJ1-5; TRBD1 might be the D (5 bases). The ends were cut back, 0 bases at V and 13 bases at J, with 14 bases in the middle. The germline V gene encodes CDR1 SGHNT and CDR2 YYREEE (reference sequence). The CDR3 totals 13 residues. The CDR3 loop reads CASSLEGAESQHF. CDR3 nucleotides: TGTGCCAGCAGCTTGGAAGGGGCCGAAAGTCAGCATTTT. Full variable domain (outside the CDR3, taken from reference TRBV5-4 and TRBJ1-5): ETGVTQSPTHLIKTRGQQVTLRCSSQSGHNTVSWYQQALGQGPQFIFQYYREEENGRGNFPPRFSGLQFPNYSSELNVNALELDDSALYLCASSLEGAESQHFGDGTRLSIL.

This rearrangement joins TRBV9 to TRBJ1-3; D remains ambiguous. Germline V gives CDR1 SGDLS, CDR2 YYNGEE. Trimming took 4 bases from V and 2 from J, leaving 13 bases between them. The CDR3 loop spans 15 amino acids. CDR3 in amino acids: CASSPSTAAGNTIYF. CDR3 coding DNA: TGTGCCAGCAGCCCGTCCACAGCGGCTGGAAACACCATATATTTT.

V is TRBV4-1 and J is TRBJ2-7; a weak D match, TRBD1 (9 bases). The V end lost 5 bases, the J end lost 0 bases, and 20 bases lay between the germline ends. Germline V lookup: CDR1 MGHRA, CDR2 YSYEKL. This CDR3 has 17 amino acids. The CDR3 bases are TGCGCCAGCAGCTTACGGGAGGGACAGGGAGGCTCCTACGAGCAGTACTTC. Its protein is CASSLREGQGGSYEQYF.

This clone was detected a few times. The J gene is TRBJ1-1, the V gene TRBV7-2; possibly TRBD1 for D (6 bases). V lost 1 base to trimming and J lost 4 bases, with 13 bases between them. Looked up from germline, CDR1 is SGHTA and CDR2 is FQGNSA. The CDR3 is 15 residues long. Here the CDR3 reads CASSLDRAGSTEAFF. The CDR3 nucleotides read TGTGCCAGCAGCTTAGACAGGGCTGGAAGCACTGAAGCTTTCTTT.

This chain links TRBV4-1 with TRBJ1-1; 7 nucleotides match TRBD1. The CDR3 spans 15 residues. After removal of 4 bases from V and 6 bases from J, the junction contained 11 bases not matched to a gene. Germline V gives CDR1 MGHRA, CDR2 YSYEKL. The CDR3 here is CASSLGGTDTSEAFF. DNA for the CDR3: TGCGCCAGCAGCCTCGGAGGGACAGACACCTCTGAAGCTTTCTTT.

This sequence joins TRBV6-2 or TRBV6-3 and TRBJ1-1; no reliable D call. CDR1 is MNHEY and CDR2 is SVGEGT in the germline V gene. The CDR3 loop spans 12 amino acids. The V end lost 5 bases, the J end lost 11 bases, and 15 bases lay between the germline ends. In DNA, the CDR3 is TGTGCCAGCAGTGCGCTCCCTGAATGGGCTTTCTTT. It translates to CASSALPEWAFF.

This clone has only a few counts. The chain is built from TRBV20-1 and TRBJ1-5, with 7 bases aligning to TRBD1. The germline V gene has CDR1 DFQATT and CDR2 SNEGSKA (reference sequence). The CDR3 covers 12 residues. The V segment lost 4 bases and the J segment 5 bases; nucleotides outside the gene matches: 2. CDR3 residues: CSAIDRDQPQHF. CDR3 sequence (DNA): TGCAGTGCTATTGACAGGGATCAGCCCCAGCATTTT.

V usage is TRBV27 and J usage is TRBJ2-3; 10 bases fit TRBD2. The V and J ends lost 4 bases and 2 bases, in that order; junction bases with no gene match: 6. This CDR3 spans 16 amino acids. The germline V gene has CDR1 MNHEY and CDR2 SMNVEV (reference sequence). The DNA of the CDR3 is TGTGCCAGCAGTTCACGACTAGCGGGTACCACAGATACGCAGTATTTT. Protein product: CASSSRLAGTTDTQYF.

V gene TRBV3-1 (or the pseudogene TRBV3-2) combines with J gene TRBJ2-1, with 8 bases matching TRBD1. CDR3 length: 14 amino acids. Trimming removed 3 bases from V and 9 bases from J; junction bases left unmatched: 7. The germline V gene has CDR1 LGHDT and CDR2 YNNKEL (reference sequence). This chain's CDR3 is CASSQAGTGFEQFF. DNA for the CDR3: TGTGCCAGCAGCCAGGCCGGGACAGGCTTTGAGCAGTTCTTC.

The chain employs TRBV4-3 and TRBJ2-1; 13 bases line up with TRBD2. The germline CDR1 and CDR2 sequences are LGHNA and YSLEER. This CDR3 is built from 17 residues. The V gene end was trimmed by 1 base and the J gene end by 2 bases; junction bases not matched to a gene: 2. CDR3 sequence: CASSQGTSGGAYNEQFF. The DNA of the CDR3 is TGCGCCAGCAGCCAAGGAACTAGCGGGGGGGCCTACAATGAGCAGTTCTTC.

The chain couples TRBV5-1 to TRBJ1-4; 9 bases are shared with TRBD1. Germline V CDR1 and CDR2: SGHRS, YFSETQ. This CDR3 has 14 residues. The J segment lost 8 bases and the V segment lost 4 bases, leaving 6 bases of the junction unmatched. Here the CDR3 reads CASSRDRVYEKLFF. Here the CDR3 DNA reads TGCGCCAGCAGCCGGGACAGGGTTTACGAAAAACTGTTTTTT. The full variable domain, rest sourced from reference TRBV5-1 and TRBJ1-4, is KAGVTQTPRYLIKTRGQQVTLSCSPISGHRSVSWYQQTPGQGLQFLFEYFSETQRNKGNFPGRFSGRQFSNSRSEMNVSTLELGDSALYLCASSRDRVYEKLFFGSGTQLSVL.

The chain carries TRBV29-1 and TRBJ1-1; the match to TRBD1 covers 7 bases. The trim removed 6 bases at V and 4 bases at J, leaving 14 bases unmatched. There are 15 residues in the CDR3. Germline V gives CDR1 SQVTM, CDR2 ANQGSEA. The CDR3 loop reads CSVRAGGWRTTEAFF. Here the CDR3 DNA reads TGCAGCGTCCGGGCAGGGGGTTGGCGGACCACTGAAGCTTTCTTT.

The V gene is TRBV28, the J gene TRBJ1-5, with TRBD1 matching 9 bases. Germline V gene data show CDR1 as MDHEN and CDR2 as SYDVKM. This CDR3 is built from 15 residues. V shed 6 bases, J shed 7 bases, and the junction held 10 bases outside the gene matches. In DNA form, the CDR3 reads TGTGCCAGCAGAGGCACAGGGGGCGGTGGGCAGCCCCAGCATTTT. This sequence encodes CASRGTGGGGQPQHF.